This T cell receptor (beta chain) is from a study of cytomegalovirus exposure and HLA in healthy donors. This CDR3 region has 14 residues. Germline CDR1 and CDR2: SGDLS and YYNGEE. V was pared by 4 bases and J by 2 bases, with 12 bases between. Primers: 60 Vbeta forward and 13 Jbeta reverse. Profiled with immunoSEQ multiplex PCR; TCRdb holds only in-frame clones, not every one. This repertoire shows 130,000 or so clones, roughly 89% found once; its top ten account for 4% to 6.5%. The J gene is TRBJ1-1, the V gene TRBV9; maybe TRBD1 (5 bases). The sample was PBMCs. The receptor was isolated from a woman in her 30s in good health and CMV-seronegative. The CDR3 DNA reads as TGTGCCAGCAGCTTCCGGGACTCCAACACTGAAGCTTTCTTT. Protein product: CASSFRDSNTEAFF.